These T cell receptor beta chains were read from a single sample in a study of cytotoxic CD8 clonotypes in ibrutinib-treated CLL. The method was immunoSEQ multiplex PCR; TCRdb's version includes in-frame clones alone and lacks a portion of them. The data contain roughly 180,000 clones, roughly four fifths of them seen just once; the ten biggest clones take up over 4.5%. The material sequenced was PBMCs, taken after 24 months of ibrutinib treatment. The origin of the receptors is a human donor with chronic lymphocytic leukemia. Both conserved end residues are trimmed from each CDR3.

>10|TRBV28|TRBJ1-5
ASSYSNQPQH
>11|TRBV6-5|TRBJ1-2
ASSLTGDYGYT
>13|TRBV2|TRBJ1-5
ASSLTGNSNQPQH
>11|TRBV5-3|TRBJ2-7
ASSLGHRDEQY
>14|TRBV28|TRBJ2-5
ASSFMAGGVQETQY
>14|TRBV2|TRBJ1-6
ATQWDQGRANSPLH
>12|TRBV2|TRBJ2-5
ASSGQTKQETQY
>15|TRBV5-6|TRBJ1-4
ASSFRTSNSIGEKLF
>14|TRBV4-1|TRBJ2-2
ASSYPEGTNTGELF
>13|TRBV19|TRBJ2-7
ASSISWGRSNEQY
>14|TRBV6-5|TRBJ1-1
ASSYSQGGTNTEAF
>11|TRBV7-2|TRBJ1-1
ASSSRQGAEAF
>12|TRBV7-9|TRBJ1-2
ASSLATDAYGYT
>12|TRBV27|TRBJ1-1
ASSLLGQGFEAF
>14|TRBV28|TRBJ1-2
ASSFIDRGRRGGYT
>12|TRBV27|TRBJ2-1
ASSPGLAGLEQF
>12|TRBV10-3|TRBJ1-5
AMRGTGRNQPQH
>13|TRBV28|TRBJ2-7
ASESISGVFYEQY
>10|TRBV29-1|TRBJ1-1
SPYRETTEAF
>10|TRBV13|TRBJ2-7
ASSSRPYEQY
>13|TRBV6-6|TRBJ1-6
ASSYSARPNSPLH
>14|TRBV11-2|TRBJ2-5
ASSFLLAGVQETQY
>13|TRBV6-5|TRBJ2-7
ASKKQTGVGYEQY
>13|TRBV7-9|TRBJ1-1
ASSRPGTVNTEAF
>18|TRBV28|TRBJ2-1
ASSYGIGKTGGRSYNEQF
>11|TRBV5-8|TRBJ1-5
ASRSRSNQPQH
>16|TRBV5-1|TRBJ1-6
ASSLRDRVGSVNSPLH
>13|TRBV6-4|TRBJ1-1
ASRAGGGRGTEAF
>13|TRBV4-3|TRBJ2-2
ASRTGTGSTGELF
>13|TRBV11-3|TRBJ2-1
ASSVAGGPENEQF
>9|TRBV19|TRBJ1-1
ASGKNTEAF
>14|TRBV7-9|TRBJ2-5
ASSPTGTGMWETQY
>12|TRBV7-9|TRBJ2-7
ASSPQGGTYEQY
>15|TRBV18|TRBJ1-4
ASSRSGHPGTNEKLF
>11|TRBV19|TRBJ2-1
ASSISSYNEQF
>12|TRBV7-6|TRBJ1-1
ASSLLGQNTEAF
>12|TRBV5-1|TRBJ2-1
ASSTQGLDDEQF
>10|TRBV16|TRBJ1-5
ASSQLGGPQH
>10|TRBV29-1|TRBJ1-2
SVAPGQGGYT
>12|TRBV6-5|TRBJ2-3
ASSYQGGPDTQY
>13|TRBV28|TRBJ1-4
ASSFAGATNEKLF
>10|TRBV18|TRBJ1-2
ASSSDSYGYT
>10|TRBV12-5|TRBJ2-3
ASAPSTDTQY
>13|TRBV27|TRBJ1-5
ASSFLSGSNQPQH
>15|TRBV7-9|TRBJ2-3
ASSLVSGSSKRNTQY
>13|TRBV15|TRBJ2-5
ATRRTGTDKETQY
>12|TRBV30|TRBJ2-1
AGRRESSYNEQF
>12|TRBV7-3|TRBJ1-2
ASSIDSGVYGYT
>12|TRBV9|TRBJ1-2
ASSSTGGLYGYT
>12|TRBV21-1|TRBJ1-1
ASNQGYPSTEAF
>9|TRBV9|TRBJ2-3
ASQGTDTQY
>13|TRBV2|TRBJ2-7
ASRTSGQGPYEQY
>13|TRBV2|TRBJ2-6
ASGDRTSGANVLT
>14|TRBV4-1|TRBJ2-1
AVRSTAGGHHNEQF
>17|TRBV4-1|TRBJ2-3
ASSQVLGLTSGDRNTQY
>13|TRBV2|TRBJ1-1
ASSEALGLNTEAF
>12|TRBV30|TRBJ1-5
ACTTGVDNQPQH